The 8 T cell receptor beta chains below all came from one sample that was sequenced in a study of a mutant IDH1 vaccine in newly diagnosed glioma. Clones were read by immunoSEQ multiplex PCR, and TCRdb kept only the in-frame ones, dropping some. The data contain tens of thousands of clones, 84% of them singletons. These TCRs' antigens remain unknown. Time point defined: week 23, last vaccination. What each vaccine dose contained was 300 ug of mutant IDH1 20-mer peptide, accompanied by topical imiquimod. Specimen: PBMCs, collected from a glioma patient whose treatment included an IDH1 peptide vaccine. Receptors were obtained from a man in his late teens or twenties with glioma.

This chain uses TRBV30 with TRBJ2-3; D is ambiguous. V lost 2 bases and J lost 0, with 9 bases in between. The CDR3 length is 14 residues. CDR1 is GTSNPN and CDR2 is SVGIG in the germline V gene (reference sequence). CDR3 sequence: CAWSHLTSTDTQYF. Written as DNA, the CDR3 is TGTGCCTGGAGTCACTTAACTAGCACAGATACGCAGTATTTT.

The rearrangement uses TRBV5-6 and TRBJ1-2; unclear D gene. The germline V gene encodes CDR1 SGHDT and CDR2 YYEEEE. The CDR3 spans 11 residues. Trimming stripped 2 bases from V and 5 bases from J, with 4 bases between. The CDR3 loop is CASSLLYGYTF. The CDR3 DNA reads as TGTGCCAGCAGCTTATTATATGGCTACACCTTC.

The chain uses TRBV5-6 and TRBJ1-1; TRBD1 aligns across 11 bases. J lost 8 bases, V lost 3 bases, and 3 bases had no gene match. Germline loops: CDR1 SGHDT, CDR2 YYEEEE. The CDR3 is made up of 13 amino acids. The CDR3 DNA follows: TGTGCCAGCAGCTGGGGGACAGGGGGGGAAGCTTTCTTT. Its translation is CASSWGTGGEAFF.

The chain uses TRBV27 and TRBJ2-7, with TRBD1 matching over 7 bases. The CDR3 loop spans 14 amino acids. The J segment lost 0 bases and the V segment lost 5 bases, leaving 4 bases of the junction unmatched. Germline V lookup: CDR1 MNHEY, CDR2 SMNVEV (reference sequence). CDR3: CASSTRDSSYEQYF. The CDR3 nucleotides read TGTGCCAGCAGTACCCGGGACAGCTCCTACGAGCAGTACTTC.

This clone was seen just once. This rearrangement joins TRBV6-4 to TRBJ2-3; 10 bases agree with TRBD2. This CDR3 is 16 amino acids long. In germline, CDR1 is MRHNA, CDR2 SNTAGT. Losses at the gene ends were 6 bases for V and 4 bases for J; bases not matched to a gene: 10. CDR3 nucleotides: TGTGCCAGCAGCGAAACAGCGGGGGGGCCGGCAGATACGCAGTATTTT. It translates to CASSETAGGPADTQYF.

The chain couples TRBV2 to TRBJ1-1; D is ambiguous. The ends were cut back, 0 bases at V and 5 bases at J, with 19 bases in the middle. The length of the CDR3 is 17 residues. In germline, CDR1 is SNHLY, CDR2 FYNNEI. The CDR3 region is CASSEARGGKLETEAFF. Written as DNA, the CDR3 is TGTGCCAGCAGTGAAGCCCGCGGAGGGAAATTGGAGACTGAAGCTTTCTTT.

The chain is built from TRBV5-6 and TRBJ1-2, with D unclear. This CDR3 is built from 14 residues. Trimming pared 1 base from V and 3 bases from J, leaving 10 bases between. The germline V gene encodes CDR1 SGHDT and CDR2 YYEEEE. The CDR3 loop reads CASSLWQADYGYTF. As DNA, the CDR3 is TGTGCCAGCAGCTTGTGGCAAGCTGACTATGGCTACACCTTC.

The rearrangement uses TRBV6-5 and TRBJ2-1; no clear D gene. Trimming took off 2 bases at V and 5 bases at J, with 4 bases between the two ends. The CDR3 totals 12 residues. Germline V gene lookup returns CDR1 MNHEY and CDR2 SVGAGI. For the CDR3, the DNA is TGTGCCAGCAGTTACAGTGACAATGAGCAGTTCTTC. Protein sequence: CASSYSDNEQFF.